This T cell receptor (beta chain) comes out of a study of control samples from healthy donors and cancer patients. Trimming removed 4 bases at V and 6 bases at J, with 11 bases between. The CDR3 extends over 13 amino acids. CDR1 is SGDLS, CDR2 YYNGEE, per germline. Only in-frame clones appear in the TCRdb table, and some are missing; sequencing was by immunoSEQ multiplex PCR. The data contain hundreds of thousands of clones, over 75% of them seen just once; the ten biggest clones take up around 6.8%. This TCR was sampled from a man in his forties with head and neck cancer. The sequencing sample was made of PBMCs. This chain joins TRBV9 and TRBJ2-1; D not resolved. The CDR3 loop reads CASSPTLGNEQFF. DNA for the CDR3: TGTGCCAGCAGCCCTACTTTAGGCAATGAGCAGTTCTTC.